The present entry profiles one T cell receptor (beta chain) with its context. This sample is drawn from a study of OX40 agonist ivuxolimab in advanced cancers. The overall study: The dose-escalation cohort had hepatocellular carcinoma, melanoma, renal cell or head and neck cancer. Of mixed ages from 23 to 79 and averaging approximately 60 years, the group was roughly 83% male. Partial responses were achieved by three patients: one hepatocellular carcinoma, two cutaneous melanoma.

There are 15 residues in the CDR3. V was pared by 5 bases and J by 8 bases, with 19 bases between. Looked up from germline, CDR1 is SGHAT and CDR2 is FQNNGV. The assay was immunoSEQ multiplex PCR, and TCRdb's table has in-frame clones only and misses some. The sample carries around 19,000 clones, 65% to 90% recorded once. The V call is TRBV11-2, the J call TRBJ1-5; weak D call: TRBD1 (5 bases). Sequenced material: CD4+ or CD8+ T cells sorted from blood, taken in a trial of the OX40 agonist ivuxolimab. This receptor was obtained from an adult with an advanced solid tumor such as melanoma, head and neck, liver or kidney cancer. The CDR3 DNA reads as TGTGCCAGCAGCCCGGGGGTTGCTTTGCTTGAGCCCCAGCATTTT. Translation gives CASSPGVALLEPQHF.